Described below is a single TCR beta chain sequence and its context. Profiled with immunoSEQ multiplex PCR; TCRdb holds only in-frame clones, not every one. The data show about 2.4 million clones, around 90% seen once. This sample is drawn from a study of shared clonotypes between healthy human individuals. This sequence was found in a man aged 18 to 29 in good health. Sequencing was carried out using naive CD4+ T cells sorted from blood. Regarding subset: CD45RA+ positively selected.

The CDR3: CARSHIAGSTDTQYF. The CDR3 region has the DNA TGTGCCAGAAGCCATATAGCGGGAAGCACAGATACGCAGTATTTT. This chain links TRBV5-3 with TRBJ2-3, with TRBD2 matching 8 bases. TRBV5-3 belongs to the ORF category, with a function that is uncertain. Unmatched junction bases numbered 4, after V lost 4 bases and J lost 0 bases. The CDR3 extends over 15 amino acids.